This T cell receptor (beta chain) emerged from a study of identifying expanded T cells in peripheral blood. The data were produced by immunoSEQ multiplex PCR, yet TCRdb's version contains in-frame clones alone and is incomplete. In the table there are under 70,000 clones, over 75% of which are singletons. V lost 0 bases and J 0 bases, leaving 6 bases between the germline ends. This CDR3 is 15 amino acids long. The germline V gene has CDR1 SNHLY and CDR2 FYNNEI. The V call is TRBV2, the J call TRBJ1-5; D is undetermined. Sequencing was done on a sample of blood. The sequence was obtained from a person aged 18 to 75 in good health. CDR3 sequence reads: CASSEASSSNQPQHF. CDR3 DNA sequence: TGTGCCAGCAGTGAAGCGAGCAGTAGCAATCAGCCCCAGCATTTT.